This TCR beta chain derives from a study of T-cell reconstitution after alpha-beta-depleted transplantation in children. Trimming cost V 5 bases and J 1 base, with 11 bases left between them. The CDR3 sequence is 14 residues long. Unique molecular identifiers tagged the TCRbeta library. TCRdb used MiXCR to reprocess the PCR reads, holding one entry per CDR3 protein. This table holds about 110,000 distinct CDR3 sequences, 10% found once. This clonotype was counted ten times or more. Its antigen remains unidentified. Study results and limitations: The origin of high day-60 TCRbeta diversity in some patients lay in surviving recipient T cells and thymic progenitors. At the one-year point after transplant, T-cell counts and TCRbeta diversity were found to come mostly from T cells that had been newly produced. Alpha-beta T cells about two months after transplant reportedly derived from several hundred expanded graft clones.

The chain couples TRBV12-3 or TRBV12-4 to TRBJ1-2, with no clear D. The sequence came from a boy under 10 years old with acute lymphoblastic leukemia, due to receive a stem cell transplant. The sample here was PBMCs, taken before TCRalphabeta/CD19-depleted stem cell transplant. CDR3 region: CASSPQTDNYGYTF. The CDR3 DNA reads TGTGCCAGCAGTCCGCAGACGGATAACTATGGCTACACCTTC.